What follows is one T cell receptor (beta chain) and its context. The data were obtained in a study of blood T cell repertoires in COVID-19. Trimming cost V 5 bases and J 0 bases; bases outside gene matches: 5. CDR1 is SGHTA and CDR2 is FQGTGA in the germline V gene. This CDR3 has 19 amino acids. This table comes from immunoSEQ multiplex PCR, and its TCRdb copy is limited to in-frame clones, with some not included. The data hold 120,000 or so clones, with approximately 85% observed a single time. This clonotype was sampled from an elderly man with active or convalescent COVID-19. Sequencing was carried out using peripheral blood. The rearrangement joins TRBV7-3 to TRBJ2-6; 15 positions match TRBD2. CDR3 loop: CASSPGTSGRFSGANVLTF. CDR3 coding DNA: TGTGCCAGCAGCCCCGGGACTAGCGGGAGGTTCTCTGGGGCCAACGTCCTGACTTTC.